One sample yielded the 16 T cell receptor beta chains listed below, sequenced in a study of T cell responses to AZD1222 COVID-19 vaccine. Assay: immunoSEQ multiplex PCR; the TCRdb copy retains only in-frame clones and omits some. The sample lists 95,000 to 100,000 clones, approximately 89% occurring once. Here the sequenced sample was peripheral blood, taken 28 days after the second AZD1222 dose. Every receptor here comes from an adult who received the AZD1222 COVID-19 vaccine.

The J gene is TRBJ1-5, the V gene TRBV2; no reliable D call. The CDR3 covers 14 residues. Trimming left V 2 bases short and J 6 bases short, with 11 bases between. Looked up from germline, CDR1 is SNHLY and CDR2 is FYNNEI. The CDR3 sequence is CASSEMEEGQPQHF. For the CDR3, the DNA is TGTGCCAGCAGTGAAATGGAGGAAGGTCAGCCCCAGCATTTT.

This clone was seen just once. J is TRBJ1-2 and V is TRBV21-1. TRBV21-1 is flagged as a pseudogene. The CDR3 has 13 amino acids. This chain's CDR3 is CASSSKGRGGYTF. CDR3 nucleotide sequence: TGTGCCAGCAGCTCCAAAGGGCGGGGAGGCTACACCTTC.

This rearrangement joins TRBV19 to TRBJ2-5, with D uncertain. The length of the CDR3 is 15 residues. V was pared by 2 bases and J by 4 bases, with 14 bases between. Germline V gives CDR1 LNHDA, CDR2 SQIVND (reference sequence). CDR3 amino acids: CASSIIGGQAETQYF. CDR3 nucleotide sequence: TGTGCCAGTAGTATAATCGGTGGGCAAGCAGAGACCCAGTACTTC.

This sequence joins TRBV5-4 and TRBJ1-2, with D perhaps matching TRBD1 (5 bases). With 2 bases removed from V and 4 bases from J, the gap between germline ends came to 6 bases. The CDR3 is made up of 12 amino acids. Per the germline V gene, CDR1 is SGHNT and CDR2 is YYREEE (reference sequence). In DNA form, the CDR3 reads TGTGCCAGCAGCTTAGACAGCTATGGCTACACCTTC. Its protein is CASSLDSYGYTF.

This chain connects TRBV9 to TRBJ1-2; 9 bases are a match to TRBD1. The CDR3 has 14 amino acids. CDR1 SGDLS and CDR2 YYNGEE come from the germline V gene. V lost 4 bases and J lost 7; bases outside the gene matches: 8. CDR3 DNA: TGTGCCAGCAGCTTGGGACAGGGAGTCTCTGGCTACACCTTC. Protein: CASSLGQGVSGYTF. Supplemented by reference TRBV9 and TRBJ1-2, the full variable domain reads DSGVTQTPKHLITATGQRVTLRCSPRSGDLSVYWYQQSLDQGLQFLIQYYNGEERAKGNILERFSAQQFPDLHSELNLSSLELGDSALYFCASSLGQGVSGYTFGSGTRLTVV.

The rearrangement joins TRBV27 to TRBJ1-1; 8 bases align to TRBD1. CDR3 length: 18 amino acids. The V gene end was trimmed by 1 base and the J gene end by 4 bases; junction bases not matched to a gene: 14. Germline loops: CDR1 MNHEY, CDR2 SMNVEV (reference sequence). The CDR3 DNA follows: TGTGCCAGCAGTTTATTCTGGACAGGGCCCCTCGAGGGCACTGAAGCTTTCTTT. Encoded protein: CASSLFWTGPLEGTEAFF.

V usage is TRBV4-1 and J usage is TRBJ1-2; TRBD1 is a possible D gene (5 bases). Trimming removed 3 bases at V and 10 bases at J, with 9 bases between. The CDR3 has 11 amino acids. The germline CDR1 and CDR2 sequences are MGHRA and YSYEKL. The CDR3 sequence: CASSQATDYTF. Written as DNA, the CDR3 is TGCGCCAGCAGCCAGGCGACAGACTACACCTTC.

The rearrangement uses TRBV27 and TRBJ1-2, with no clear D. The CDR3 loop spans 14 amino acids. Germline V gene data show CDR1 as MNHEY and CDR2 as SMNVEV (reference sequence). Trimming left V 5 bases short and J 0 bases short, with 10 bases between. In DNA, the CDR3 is TGTGCCAGCAGTCGGCGGGCAGCTAACTATGGCTACACCTTC. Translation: CASSRRAANYGYTF.

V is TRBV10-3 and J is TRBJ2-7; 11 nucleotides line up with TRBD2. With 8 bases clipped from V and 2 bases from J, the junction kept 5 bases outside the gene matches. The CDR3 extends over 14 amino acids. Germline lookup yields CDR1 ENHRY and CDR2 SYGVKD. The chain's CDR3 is CAILASGGTYEQYF. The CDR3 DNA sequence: TGTGCCATCCTAGCTAGCGGGGGGACCTACGAGCAGTACTTC.

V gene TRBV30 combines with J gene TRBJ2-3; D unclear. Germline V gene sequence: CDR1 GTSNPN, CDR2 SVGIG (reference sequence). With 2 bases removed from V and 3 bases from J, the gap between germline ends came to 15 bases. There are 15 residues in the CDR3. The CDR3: CAWSFGPKGTDTQYF. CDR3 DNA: TGTGCCTGGAGTTTCGGGCCCAAGGGAACAGATACGCAGTATTTT.

CDR3 protein: CASSSPPGQAFF. CDR3 nucleotides: TGTGCCAGCAGTAGCCCCCCGGGGCAAGCTTTCTTT. This chain joins TRBV28 and TRBJ1-1; perhaps TRBD1 as D (5 bases). V lost 5 bases and J 9 bases, leaving 13 bases between the germline ends. The CDR3 is 12 residues long. In germline, CDR1 is MDHEN, CDR2 SYDVKM.

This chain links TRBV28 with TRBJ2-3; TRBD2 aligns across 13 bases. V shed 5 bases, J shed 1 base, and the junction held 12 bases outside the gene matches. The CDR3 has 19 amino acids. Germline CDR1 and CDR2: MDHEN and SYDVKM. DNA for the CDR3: TGTGCCAGCAGTCCACCCGGGACTAGCGGGATGCCGGGCACAGATACGCAGTATTTT. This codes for CASSPPGTSGMPGTDTQYF.

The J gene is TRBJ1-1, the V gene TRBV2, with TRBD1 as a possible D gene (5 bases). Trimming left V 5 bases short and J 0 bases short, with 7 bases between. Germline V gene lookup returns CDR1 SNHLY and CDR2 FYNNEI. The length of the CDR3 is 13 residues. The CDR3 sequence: CASSRDLNTEAFF. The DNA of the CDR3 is TGTGCCAGCAGTCGGGACTTGAACACTGAAGCTTTCTTT.

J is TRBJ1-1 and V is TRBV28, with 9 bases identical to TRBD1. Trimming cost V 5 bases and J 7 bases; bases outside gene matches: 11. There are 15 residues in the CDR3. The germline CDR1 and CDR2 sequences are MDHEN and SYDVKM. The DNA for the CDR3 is TGTGCCAGCAGTCCGGGGGACAGGGAGTCTGGTGAAGCTTTCTTT. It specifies CASSPGDRESGEAFF.

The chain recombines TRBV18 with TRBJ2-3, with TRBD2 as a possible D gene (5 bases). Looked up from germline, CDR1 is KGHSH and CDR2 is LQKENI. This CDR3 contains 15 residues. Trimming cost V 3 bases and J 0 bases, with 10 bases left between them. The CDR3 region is CASSPLAYSTDTQYF. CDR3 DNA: TGTGCCAGCTCACCCTTAGCGTATAGCACAGATACGCAGTATTTT.

CDR3 loop: CASRRRGATGSYEQYF. The DNA of the CDR3 is TGTGCCAGCAGACGAAGGGGAGCGACAGGTTCCTACGAGCAGTACTTC. This chain uses TRBV28 with TRBJ2-7, with D perhaps matching TRBD1 (6 bases). The V end was cut by 6 bases, the J end by 1 base, with 19 bases between. There are 16 residues in the CDR3. The germline V gene has CDR1 MDHEN and CDR2 SYDVKM.